This T cell receptor (beta chain) was obtained from a study of OX40 agonist ivuxolimab in advanced cancers. Assay used: immunoSEQ multiplex PCR; TCRdb lists only in-frame clones, some missing. The sample holds about 70,000 clones; about 85% are singletons and the top ten take around 0.5%. Germline V gene lookup returns CDR1 SGHRS and CDR2 YFSETQ. The CDR3 contains 15 residues. V was clipped by 1 base and J by 1 base, with 11 bases between them. The chain combines TRBV5-1 with TRBJ2-5; D is ambiguous. The sequence was collected from an adult with an advanced solid tumor such as melanoma, head and neck, liver or kidney cancer. The specimen was CD4+ or CD8+ T cells sorted from blood, collected in a trial of the OX40 agonist ivuxolimab. CDR3 region: CASSLNSPSQETQYF. The CDR3 region has the DNA TGCGCCAGCAGCTTGAACAGCCCGAGCCAAGAGACCCAGTACTTC.